This T cell receptor (beta chain) stems from a study of blood T cell repertoires in COVID-19. This clone was seen once. Clones were sequenced by immunoSEQ multiplex PCR, and TCRdb holds only the in-frame ones, with some missing. Found here are 10,000 to 15,000 clones, around four fifths of them singletons; the top ten hold about 35%. Trimming took 0 bases from V and 7 from J, leaving 36 bases between them. Germline V gene sequence: CDR1 MGHRA, CDR2 YSYEKL. CDR3 length: 22 amino acids. V and J are TRBV4-1 and TRBJ1-2; D may be TRBD1 (5 bases). The TCR was taken from a human donor in a cohort sampled during active COVID-19. Source material: peripheral blood. The CDR3 spells CASSQDAGLYTILVGNISGYTF. The CDR3 nucleotides are TGCGCCAGCAGCCAAGATGCAGGGCTATATACCATCCTCGTCGGCAATATAAGTGGCTACACCTTC.